This TCR beta chain originates from a study of cytotoxic CD8 clonotypes in ibrutinib-treated CLL. At the level of the study: Response material was collected after a median approximately 12 months of treatment, range 6 to 36.

Study results and limitations: Baseline levels were approached again at progression, after clonality had risen at ibrutinib response. Baseline levels of clonality went above those of age-matched healthy donors and moved with circulating CD8+ T-cell counts.

On this clone: No antigen is known for it.

Trimming took 0 bases from V and 8 from J, leaving 10 bases between them. Per the germline V gene, CDR1 is MGHRA and CDR2 is YSYEKL. The CDR3 runs to 14 residues. Only in-frame clones appear in the TCRdb table, and some are missing; sequencing was by immunoSEQ multiplex PCR. The sample holds about 140,000 clones, around 77% seen once. Genomic DNA (roughly 1.9 micrograms) was obtained from cryopreserved PBMCs for construction of TCR beta libraries. The rearrangement uses TRBV4-1 and TRBJ1-4; D is perhaps TRBD1 (6 bases). The sequencing used PBMCs, collected after 12 months of ibrutinib treatment. This receptor was taken from a human donor with chronic lymphocytic leukemia. The CDR3 sequence: CASSQDGGGEKLFF. The CDR3, as DNA: TGCGCCAGCAGCCAAGATGGGGGGGGCGAAAAACTGTTTTTT.